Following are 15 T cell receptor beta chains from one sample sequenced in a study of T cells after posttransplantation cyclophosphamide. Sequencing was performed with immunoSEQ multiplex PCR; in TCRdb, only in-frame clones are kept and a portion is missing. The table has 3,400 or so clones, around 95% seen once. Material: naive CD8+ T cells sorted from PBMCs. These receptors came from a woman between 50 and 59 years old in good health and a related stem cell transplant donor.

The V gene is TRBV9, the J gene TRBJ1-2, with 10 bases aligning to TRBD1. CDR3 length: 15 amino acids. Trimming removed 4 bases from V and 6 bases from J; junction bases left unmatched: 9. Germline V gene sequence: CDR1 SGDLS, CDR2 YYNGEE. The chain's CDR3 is CASSTRDRGKDGYTF. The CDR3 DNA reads TGTGCCAGCAGCACCCGGGACAGGGGTAAAGATGGCTACACCTTC.

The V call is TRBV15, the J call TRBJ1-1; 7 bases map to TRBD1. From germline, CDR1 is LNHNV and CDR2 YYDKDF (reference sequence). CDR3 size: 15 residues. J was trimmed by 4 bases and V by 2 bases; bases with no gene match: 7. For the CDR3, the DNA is TGTGCCACCAGCAGAACGCGGACAGGTCGCACTGAAGCTTTCTTT. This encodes CATSRTRTGRTEAFF.

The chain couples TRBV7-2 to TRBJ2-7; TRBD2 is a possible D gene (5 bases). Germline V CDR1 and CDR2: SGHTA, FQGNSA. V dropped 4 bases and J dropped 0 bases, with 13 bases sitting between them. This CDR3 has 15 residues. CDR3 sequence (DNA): TGTGCCAGCAGCTCCATGGGGAGAATCTCCTACGAGCAGTACTTC. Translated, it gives CASSSMGRISYEQYF.

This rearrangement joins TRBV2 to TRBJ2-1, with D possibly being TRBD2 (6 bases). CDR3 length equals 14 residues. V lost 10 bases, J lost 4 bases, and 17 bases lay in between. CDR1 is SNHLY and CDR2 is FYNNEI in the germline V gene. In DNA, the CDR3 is TGTGCCACCCGCATGGGGGGATTGTACAATGAGCAGTTCTTC. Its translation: CATRMGGLYNEQFF.

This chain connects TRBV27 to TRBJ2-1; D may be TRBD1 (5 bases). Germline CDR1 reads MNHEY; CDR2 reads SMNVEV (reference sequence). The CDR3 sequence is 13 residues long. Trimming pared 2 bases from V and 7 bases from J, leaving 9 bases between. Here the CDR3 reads CASSLQGRNEQFF. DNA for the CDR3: TGTGCCAGCAGTTTACAGGGTAGGAATGAGCAGTTCTTC.

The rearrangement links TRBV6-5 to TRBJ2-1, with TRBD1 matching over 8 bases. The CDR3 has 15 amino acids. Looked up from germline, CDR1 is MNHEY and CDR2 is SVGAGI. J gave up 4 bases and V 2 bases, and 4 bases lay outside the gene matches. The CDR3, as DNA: TGTGCCAGCAGTTACCTTCAGGGGGCTTACAATGAGCAGTTCTTC. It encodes CASSYLQGAYNEQFF.

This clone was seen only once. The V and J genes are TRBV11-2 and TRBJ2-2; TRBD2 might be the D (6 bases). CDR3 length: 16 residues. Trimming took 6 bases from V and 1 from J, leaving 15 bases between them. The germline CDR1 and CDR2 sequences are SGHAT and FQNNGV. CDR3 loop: CASSGWAGLNTGELFF. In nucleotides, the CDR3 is TGTGCCAGCAGTGGGTGGGCGGGACTGAACACCGGGGAGCTGTTTTTT.

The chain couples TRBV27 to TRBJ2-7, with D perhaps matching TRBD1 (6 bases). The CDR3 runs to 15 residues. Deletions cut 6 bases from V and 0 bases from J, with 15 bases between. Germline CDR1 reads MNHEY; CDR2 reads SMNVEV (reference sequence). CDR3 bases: TGTGCCAGCAGGAACAGGGCCCATCCCTCCTACGAGCAGTACTTC. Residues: CASRNRAHPSYEQYF.

The CDR3 region has the DNA TGTGCCAGCAGCGTAGGCGGGGCTGACTACGAGCAGTACTTC. Translation gives CASSVGGADYEQYF. The chain links TRBV9 to TRBJ2-7; D perhaps matches TRBD2 (6 bases). This CDR3 is built from 14 residues. The germline V gene encodes CDR1 SGDLS and CDR2 YYNGEE. V lost 0 bases, J lost 3 bases, and 10 bases lay in between.

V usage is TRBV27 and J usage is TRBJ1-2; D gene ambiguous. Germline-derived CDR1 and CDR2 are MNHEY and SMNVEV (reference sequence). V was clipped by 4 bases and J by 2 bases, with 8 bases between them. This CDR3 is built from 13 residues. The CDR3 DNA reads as TGTGCCAGCAGTTCGGGCGGGAACTATGGCTACACCTTC. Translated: CASSSGGNYGYTF.

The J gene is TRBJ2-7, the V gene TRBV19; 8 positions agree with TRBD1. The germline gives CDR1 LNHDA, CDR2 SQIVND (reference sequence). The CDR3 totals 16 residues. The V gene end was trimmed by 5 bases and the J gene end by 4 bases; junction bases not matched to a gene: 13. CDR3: CASSSSGQASAYEQYF. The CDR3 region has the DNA TGTGCCAGTAGTTCCTCGGGACAGGCCTCTGCTTACGAGCAGTACTTC.

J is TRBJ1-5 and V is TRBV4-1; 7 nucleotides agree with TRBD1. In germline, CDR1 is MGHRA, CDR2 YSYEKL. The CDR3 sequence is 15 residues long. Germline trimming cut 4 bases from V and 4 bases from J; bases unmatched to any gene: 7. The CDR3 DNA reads TGCGCCAGCAGCCTCGTACAGGGGATAAATCAGCCCCAGCATTTT. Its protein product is CASSLVQGINQPQHF.

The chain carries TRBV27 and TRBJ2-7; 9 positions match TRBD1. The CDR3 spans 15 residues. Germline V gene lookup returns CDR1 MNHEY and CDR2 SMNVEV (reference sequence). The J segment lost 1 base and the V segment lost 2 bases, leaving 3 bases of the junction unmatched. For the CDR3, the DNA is TGTGCCAGCAGTTTACGGGACAGGGTGTCCTACGAGCAGTACTTC. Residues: CASSLRDRVSYEQYF.

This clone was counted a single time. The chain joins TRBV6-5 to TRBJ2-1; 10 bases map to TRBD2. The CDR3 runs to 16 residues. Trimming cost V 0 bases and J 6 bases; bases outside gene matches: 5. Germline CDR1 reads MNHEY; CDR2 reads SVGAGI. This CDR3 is CASSYSTLAGVNEQFF. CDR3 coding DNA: TGTGCCAGCAGTTACTCGACTCTAGCGGGAGTCAATGAGCAGTTCTTC.

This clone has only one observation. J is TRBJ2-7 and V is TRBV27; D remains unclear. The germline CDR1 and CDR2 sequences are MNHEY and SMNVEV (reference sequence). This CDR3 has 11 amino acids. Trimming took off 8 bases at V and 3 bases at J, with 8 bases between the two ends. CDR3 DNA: TGTGCCAGCGATTCGGGCTACGAGCAGTACTTC. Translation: CASDSGYEQYF.